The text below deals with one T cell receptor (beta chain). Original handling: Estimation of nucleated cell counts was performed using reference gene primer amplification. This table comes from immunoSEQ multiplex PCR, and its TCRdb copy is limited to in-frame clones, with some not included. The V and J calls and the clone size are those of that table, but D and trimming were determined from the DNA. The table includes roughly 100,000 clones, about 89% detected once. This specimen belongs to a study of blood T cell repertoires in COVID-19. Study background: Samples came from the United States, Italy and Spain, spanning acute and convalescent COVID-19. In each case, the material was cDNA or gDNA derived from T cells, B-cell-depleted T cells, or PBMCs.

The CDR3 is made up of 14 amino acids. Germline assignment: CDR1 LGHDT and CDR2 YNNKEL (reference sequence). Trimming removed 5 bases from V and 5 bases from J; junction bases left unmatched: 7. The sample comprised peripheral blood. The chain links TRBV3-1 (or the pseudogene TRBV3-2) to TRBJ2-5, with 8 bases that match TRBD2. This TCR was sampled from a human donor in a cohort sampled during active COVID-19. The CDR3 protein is CASSWSGGLETQYF. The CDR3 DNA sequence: TGTGCCAGCAGCTGGAGCGGGGGCTTGGAGACCCAGTACTTC.